The sequence of this T cell receptor beta chain was determined in a study of blood T cell repertoires in COVID-19. Study in general: Researchers got acute and convalescent COVID-19 samples from the United States, Italy and Spain.

Authors' analysis steps: Scientists estimated how many nucleated cells there were by amplifying reference gene primers. The method was immunoSEQ multiplex PCR; TCRdb's version includes in-frame clones alone and lacks a portion of them. The V and J calls and clone size were taken over from that table, and D and trimming were inferred from the DNA. The data hold tens of thousands of clones, with around 91% observed a single time. Germline V lookup: CDR1 SGHNT, CDR2 YYREEE (reference sequence). This CDR3 spans 17 amino acids. The germline V and J ends were trimmed by 1 base and 0 bases, with 11 bases remaining between them.

The receptor was derived from a human donor in a cohort sampled during active COVID-19. Specimen: peripheral blood. The V and J genes are TRBV5-4 and TRBJ2-6, with D possibly TRBD2 on 6 matching bases. The CDR3 sequence is CASSLSKGLSGANVLTF. As DNA, the CDR3 is TGTGCCAGCAGCTTGTCTAAGGGACTCTCTGGGGCCAACGTCCTGACTTTC.